The 18 T cell receptor beta chains reported below all come from one sample, sequenced in a study of OX40 agonist ivuxolimab in advanced cancers. Generated by immunoSEQ multiplex PCR, the TCRdb table keeps only in-frame clones and is missing some. The repertoire includes about 63,000 clones, over 75% of them detected once, and 10% to 14% sits in the top ten. The specimen comprised CD4+ or CD8+ T cells sorted from blood, sampled in a trial of the OX40 agonist ivuxolimab. The source of these receptors is an adult with an advanced solid tumor such as melanoma, head and neck, liver or kidney cancer.

The chain combines TRBV5-1 with TRBJ2-1; 15 bases match TRBD2. Per the germline V gene, CDR1 is SGHRS and CDR2 is YFSETQ. Germline trimming cut 4 bases from V and 13 bases from J; bases unmatched to any gene: 9. This CDR3 contains 15 residues. The CDR3 protein is CASSLGLAGGLFQFF. The CDR3 DNA is TGCGCCAGCAGCCTAGGACTAGCGGGGGGGCTGTTCCAGTTCTTC. Variable domain in full (rest from reference TRBV5-1 and TRBJ2-1): KAGVTQTPRYLIKTRGQQVTLSCSPISGHRSVSWYQQTPGQGLQFLFEYFSETQRNKGNFPGRFSGRQFSNSRSEMNVSTLELGDSALYLCASSLGLAGGLFQFFGPGTRLTVL.

This chain links TRBV2 with TRBJ1-1, with TRBD1 matching over 7 bases. The junction had 3 bases not matched to a gene; V was cut back by 3 bases and J by 2 bases. Germline lookup yields CDR1 SNHLY and CDR2 FYNNEI. CDR3 length equals 14 residues. The CDR3 DNA is TGTGCCAGCAGTGAGACAGGGCACAACACTGAAGCTTTCTTT. Protein: CASSETGHNTEAFF.

The chain has TRBV4-1 and TRBJ2-1; D may be TRBD2 (5 bases). The CDR3 has 18 amino acids. Trimming shortened V by 2 bases and J by 3 bases, and 20 bases separated the two germline ends. Germline values: CDR1 MGHRA, CDR2 YSYEKL. The CDR3 DNA reads as TGCGCCAGCAGCCAAAGTGGGTATAGCGAGACCATCTACAATGAGCAGTTCTTC. Translation: CASSQSGYSETIYNEQFF.

The rearrangement joins TRBV15 to TRBJ1-4; D is unclear. Trimming shortened V by 3 bases and J by 5 bases, and 16 bases separated the two germline ends. The germline V gene encodes CDR1 LNHNV and CDR2 YYDKDF (reference sequence). CDR3 size: 16 residues. The CDR3 sequence: CATSRGRLHQNEKLFF. CDR3 bases: TGTGCCACCAGCAGGGGCAGGTTGCACCAAAATGAAAAACTGTTTTTT.

The chain uses TRBV9 and TRBJ1-1, with 8 bases fitting TRBD1. The germline gives CDR1 SGDLS, CDR2 YYNGEE. The CDR3 runs to 14 residues. V dropped 3 bases and J dropped 0; count of bases not matched to a gene: 1. As DNA, the CDR3 is TGTGCCAGCAGCGCGGACAGGGTGAACACTGAAGCTTTCTTT. Translated, it gives CASSADRVNTEAFF.

J is TRBJ1-2 and V is TRBV10-3, with D possibly matching TRBD1 (5 bases). The germline V gene has CDR1 ENHRY and CDR2 SYGVKD. This CDR3 has 14 residues. Trimming took 1 base from V and 8 from J, leaving 14 bases between them. In DNA form, the CDR3 reads TGTGCCATCAGTGAGTTGGGGGAGAACGGAGGCTACACCTTC. Its protein is CAISELGENGGYTF.

V is TRBV7-2 and J is TRBJ2-1; tentative D call: TRBD1 (7 bases). This CDR3 has 16 residues. In germline, CDR1 is SGHTA, CDR2 FQGNSA. The germline V and J ends were trimmed by 5 bases and 2 bases, with 16 bases remaining between them. The CDR3 DNA reads as TGTGCCAGCAGCCGACAGGGAGGTAATACCTACAATGAGCAGTTCTTC. Encoded protein: CASSRQGGNTYNEQFF.

The table lists this clone with a count of one. This rearrangement joins TRBV2 to TRBJ2-7, with D possibly TRBD2 on 7 matching bases. V was trimmed by 6 bases and J by 0 bases, leaving 12 bases between them. CDR1 SNHLY and CDR2 FYNNEI come from the germline V gene. The CDR3 totals 14 residues. The CDR3 DNA reads TGTGCCAGCAGCCGCGGGGGCCACTCCTACGAGCAGTACTTC. Its protein is CASSRGGHSYEQYF.

The chain combines TRBV28 with TRBJ2-1; D tentatively fits TRBD1 or TRBD2 (6 bases each). Per the germline V gene, CDR1 is MDHEN and CDR2 is SYDVKM. The CDR3 is 11 amino acids. The V and J ends lost 6 bases and 9 bases respectively, with 9 bases between them. The CDR3 DNA reads TGTGCCAGCAGGGGGGGCGTTGAGCAGTTCTTC. Encoded protein: CASRGGVEQFF.

For this clone: One end of the junction does not line up with germline, which may come from a read error. The chain is built from TRBV5-8 and TRBJ1-2; 7 bases match TRBD1. CDR3 length equals 12 residues. Germline assignment: CDR1 SGHTS and CDR2 YDEGEE. This chain's CDR3 is CASSLDLRGPYF. CDR3 coding DNA: TGTGCCAGCAGCTTGGACTTAAGGGGGCCCTACTTC. Full variable domain (outside the CDR3, taken from reference TRBV5-8 and TRBJ1-2): EAGVTQSPTHLIKTRGQQATLRCSPISGHTSVYWYQQALGLGLQFLLWYDEGEERNRGNFPPRFSGRQFPNYSSELNVNALELEDSALYLCASSLDLRGPYFGSGTRLTVV.

J is TRBJ2-5 and V is TRBV19, with 9 positions matching TRBD1. The CDR3 covers 16 residues. The V gene's germline CDR1 is LNHDA and CDR2 SQIVND (reference sequence). V gave up 5 bases and J gave up 5 bases; unmatched junction bases: 12. CDR3 sequence (DNA): TGTGCCAGTAGTTCGACTTACAGGGGGCTATGGGAGACCCAGTACTTC. It codes for CASSSTYRGLWETQYF.

This clone was recorded once. The V and J genes are TRBV5-1 and TRBJ2-5, with a weak D call TRBD1 (6 bases). Trimming took 0 bases from V and 5 from J, leaving 14 bases between them. Germline-derived CDR1 and CDR2 are SGHRS and YFSETQ. CDR3 length: 15 amino acids. CDR3: CASSLEGGRAETQYF. The CDR3 region has the DNA TGCGCCAGCAGCTTGGAAGGGGGTCGTGCGGAGACCCAGTACTTC.

J is TRBJ2-2 and V is TRBV6-5; 9 bases agree with TRBD1. The trim removed 6 bases at V and 4 bases at J, leaving 6 bases unmatched. Germline V gene sequence: CDR1 MNHEY, CDR2 SVGAGI. The length of the CDR3 is 15 residues. In DNA form, the CDR3 reads TGTGCCAGCAGGCAAACACAGGGGGCCACCGGGGAGCTGTTTTTT. The encoded protein is CASRQTQGATGELFF.

This clone was counted once. The V call is TRBV5-4, the J call TRBJ2-3; 8 bases fit TRBD2. Germline CDR1 and CDR2: SGHNT and YYREEE (reference sequence). V lost 4 bases, J lost 4 bases, and 5 bases stayed unmatched. The CDR3 covers 14 residues. The chain's CDR3 is CASSPSGSPDTQYF. The CDR3 DNA is TGTGCCAGCAGCCCTAGCGGGTCACCAGATACGCAGTATTTT.

This clone was observed a handful of times. The chain carries TRBV5-1 and TRBJ2-3; no clear D. This CDR3 has 15 residues. The germline V gene has CDR1 SGHRS and CDR2 YFSETQ. Trimming left V 1 base short and J 2 bases short, with 11 bases between. CDR3 sequence reads: CASSLWAIATDTQYF. The CDR3 nucleotides are TGCGCCAGCAGCTTGTGGGCGATCGCCACAGATACGCAGTATTTT. Looking up the rest from reference TRBV5-1 and TRBJ2-3 gives the full variable domain: KAGVTQTPRYLIKTRGQQVTLSCSPISGHRSVSWYQQTPGQGLQFLFEYFSETQRNKGNFPGRFSGRQFSNSRSEMNVSTLELGDSALYLCASSLWAIATDTQYFGPGTRLTVL.

V and J are TRBV27 and TRBJ2-1; D gene unclear. This CDR3 is built from 13 residues. Germline V gene data show CDR1 as MNHEY and CDR2 as SMNVEV (reference sequence). V lost 8 bases and J 5 bases, leaving 13 bases between the germline ends. The CDR3 nucleotides read TGTGCCAGCGGCCAGGACGGAGACAATGAGCAGTTCTTC. Residues: CASGQDGDNEQFF.

This chain links TRBV6-1 with TRBJ2-7; 8 bases are a match to TRBD2. V was clipped by 7 bases and J by 5 bases; unmatched bases: 13. This CDR3 region has 15 residues. The V gene's germline CDR1 is MNHNS and CDR2 SASEGT. The CDR3 spells CASTEGGLEADEQYF. The CDR3 DNA reads as TGTGCCAGCACCGAAGGGGGACTAGAGGCGGACGAGCAGTACTTC.

V is TRBV13 and J is TRBJ1-2, with 9 bases matching TRBD1. Germline V gene sequence: CDR1 PRHDT, CDR2 FYEKMQ (reference sequence). Trimming cost V 5 bases and J 7 bases; bases outside gene matches: 2. The CDR3 is 12 residues long. The CDR3 sequence is CASSLDRGGYTF. The CDR3 DNA is TGTGCCAGCAGCCTGGACAGGGGTGGCTACACCTTC.